This TCR beta chain appears in the sequencing data of a study of sequential checkpoint blockade in melanoma. The sample's treatment: randomized to nivolumab then ipilimumab (arm A) or the reverse (arm B). Method: immunoSEQ multiplex PCR; TCRdb's copy keeps in-frame clones and lacks some. The sample holds 3,600 or so clones, just under 65% seen once. Sequences were derived from CD8+ T cells sorted from blood (inferred from file names), sampled from a patient given nivolumab and ipilimumab in sequence. These receptors came from a human donor with melanoma.

Relative to its sample, this clone is medium-sized. The chain joins TRBV7-8 to TRBJ1-1; D is ambiguous. The CDR3 totals 14 residues. The germline V gene encodes CDR1 SGHVS and CDR2 FQNEAQ. V lost 0 bases and J 3 bases, leaving 8 bases between the germline ends. CDR3 sequence: CASSLAGGYTEAFF. DNA of the CDR3: TGTGCCAGCAGCTTAGCTGGCGGGTACACTGAAGCTTTCTTT.